One sample yielded the 27 T cell receptor beta chains listed below, sequenced in a study of T cells in Graves' hyperthyroidism and ophthalmopathy. Template material for amplifying TCR beta CDR3 regions consisted of RNA transcripts. Initially, a first-round RT-PCR of the TCR CDR3 employed the HTBI primer set. TCRdb passed the multiplex PCR reads through MiXCR, listing each CDR3 protein once. The repertoire holds around 500,000 distinct CDR3 sequences, with about 16% as singletons. Sample: blood. These receptors came from a woman in her 30s with Graves' ophthalmopathy.

Remarks on this clonotype: Just one base apart from a much larger clone, this may be a read error. This sequence joins TRBV27 and TRBJ1-6; TRBD1 aligns across 11 bases. In germline, CDR1 is MNHEY, CDR2 SMNVEV (reference sequence). J was trimmed by 8 bases and V by 8 bases; bases with no gene match: 8. The CDR3 extends over 15 amino acids. This CDR3 is CASGSGTGGDSPLHF. The CDR3 DNA reads as TGTGCCAGCGGTTCAGGGACAGGGGGAGATTCACCCCTCCACTTT.

This clonotype was counted at least ten times. The chain links TRBV20-1 to TRBJ2-7; TRBD1 might be the D (6 bases). The CDR3 extends over 14 amino acids. V was cut by 6 bases and J by 2 bases, with 17 bases left in between. CDR1 and CDR2 from the germline V gene are DFQATT and SNEGSKA (reference sequence). CDR3 sequence (DNA): TGCAGTGCAACCGGACAGTTTTTGGCCTACGAGCAGTACTTC. Protein product: CSATGQFLAYEQYF.

This clonotype was counted many times. The chain recombines TRBV30 with TRBJ2-4; TRBD1 is a possible D gene (6 bases). V lost 4 bases and J lost 7, with 17 bases in between. The germline V gene has CDR1 GTSNPN and CDR2 SVGIG (reference sequence). The CDR3 loop spans 14 amino acids. The CDR3 is CAWTYFTGFNIQYF. CDR3 bases: TGTGCCTGGACTTACTTTACAGGGTTCAACATTCAGTACTTC.

V and J are TRBV7-2 and TRBJ1-1, with TRBD1 identical over 7 bases. The trim removed 5 bases at V and 4 bases at J, leaving 7 bases unmatched. CDR1 is SGHTA, CDR2 FQGNSA, per germline. The CDR3 has 14 residues. The CDR3 is CASSPQGTFTEAFF. As DNA, the CDR3 is TGTGCCAGCAGCCCACAGGGGACCTTCACTGAAGCTTTCTTT.

This clonotype was seen many times. The chain has TRBV9 and TRBJ2-5; D call uncertain. CDR3 length equals 14 residues. Germline V CDR1 and CDR2: SGDLS, YYNGEE. V lost 0 bases, J lost 5 bases, and 11 bases lay in between. CDR3 protein: CASSVGTIGETQYF. In DNA, the CDR3 is TGTGCCAGCAGCGTAGGGACCATCGGGGAGACCCAGTACTTC.

The J gene is TRBJ2-3, the V gene TRBV12-3 or TRBV12-4, with D possibly being TRBD2 (5 bases). The CDR3 extends over 16 amino acids. Trimming shortened V by 3 bases and J by 3 bases, and 16 bases separated the two germline ends. The CDR3, as DNA: TGTGCCAGCAGTTTTGGTTCGGGGATCAAGACAGATACGCAGTATTTT. Translated, it gives CASSFGSGIKTDTQYF.

This clonotype was found many times. J is TRBJ1-2 and V is TRBV10-3; 11 nucleotides agree with TRBD1. The V gene's germline CDR1 is ENHRY and CDR2 SYGVKD. With V trimmed by 5 bases and J by 6 bases, 8 bases remained unmatched. The CDR3 covers 15 residues. CDR3 loop: CAISKDRGRIDGYTF. CDR3 in DNA: TGTGCCATCAGTAAGGACAGGGGGCGAATCGATGGCTACACCTTC.

This clonotype was detected many times. The chain links TRBV28 to TRBJ2-5; 14 bases align to TRBD2. CDR3 length equals 15 residues. From germline, CDR1 is MDHEN and CDR2 SYDVKM. V dropped 5 bases and J dropped 3; count of bases not matched to a gene: 2. The CDR3 DNA is TGTGCCAGCAGTCCGGGACTAGCGGGAGAAGAGACCCAGTACTTC. This gives the protein CASSPGLAGEETQYF. The full variable domain, in which reference TRBV28 and TRBJ2-5 provide the parts outside the CDR3, is DVKVTQSSRYLVKRTGEKVFLECVQDMDHENMFWYRQDPGLGLRLIYFSYDVKMKEKGDIPEGYSVSREKKERFSLILESASTNQTSMYLCASSPGLAGEETQYFGPGTRLLVL.

This clonotype was counted between two and nine times. The V call is TRBV3-1, the J call TRBJ2-1, with TRBD2 matching over 8 bases. Looked up from germline, CDR1 is LGHDT and CDR2 is YNNKEL (reference sequence). The CDR3 is made up of 17 amino acids. Trimming at V came to 0 bases and at J to 15 bases, leaving 19 bases not matched to a gene. The CDR3 coding sequence is TGTGCCAGCAGCCAAGAGTGGTCGGGGAGCGGGAGTGGGGGTTGGTTCTTC. Its translation is CASSQEWSGSGSGGWFF.

This clonotype was detected ten times or more. The genes are TRBV28 and TRBJ2-7; 11 nucleotides agree with TRBD2. The V and J ends lost 6 bases and 3 bases, in that order; junction bases with no gene match: 7. CDR1 and CDR2 from the germline V gene are MDHEN and SYDVKM. The CDR3 sequence is 15 residues long. This chain's CDR3 is CASSYSGRGGYEQYF. The CDR3 DNA follows: TGTGCCAGCAGCTATAGCGGGAGGGGGGGCTACGAGCAGTACTTC.

The rearrangement uses TRBV5-1 and TRBJ2-5, with TRBD2 matching 7 bases. The CDR3 length is 15 residues. In germline, CDR1 is SGHRS, CDR2 YFSETQ. Trimming removed 0 bases from V and 4 bases from J; junction bases left unmatched: 6. The CDR3 nucleotides are TGCGCCAGCAGCTTGGTTGGGAGGGCCGGAGAGACCCAGTACTTC. It is translated as CASSLVGRAGETQYF.

The chain combines TRBV6-5 with TRBJ2-5; 8 bases are a match to TRBD2. J lost 3 bases, V lost 1 base, and 4 bases had no gene match. The CDR3 spans 15 residues. Per germline, CDR1 MNHEY and CDR2 SVGAGI. This chain's CDR3 is CASSYLGGRKETQYF. As DNA, the CDR3 is TGTGCCAGCAGTTACTTGGGCGGGAGGAAAGAGACCCAGTACTTC.

Ten or more counts support this clonotype. The gene calls are TRBV11-2 and TRBJ1-4; D gene uncertain. V lost 1 base, J lost 4 bases, and 7 bases lay in between. There are 14 residues in the CDR3. Germline assignment: CDR1 SGHAT and CDR2 FQNNGV. CDR3: CASSLAGFNEKLFF. Here the CDR3 DNA reads TGTGCCAGCAGCTTAGCCGGATTTAATGAAAAACTGTTTTTT. Drawing the rest from reference TRBV11-2 and TRBJ1-4, the complete variable domain is EAGVAQSPRYKIIEKRQSVAFWCNPISGHATLYWYQQILGQGPKLLIQFQNNGVVDDSQLPKDRFSAERLKGVDSTLKIQPAKLEDSAVYLCASSLAGFNEKLFFGSGTQLSVL.

Only a few counts were recorded for this clonotype. The chain carries TRBV6-2 or TRBV6-3 and TRBJ1-1; no reliable D call. The V gene lost 11 bases and the J gene lost 0 bases, with 7 bases spanning the gap. CDR3 size: 11 residues. Germline CDR1 is MNHEY and CDR2 is SVGEGT. This CDR3 is CAASLNTEAFF. In nucleotides, the CDR3 is TGTGCCGCTAGCCTGAACACTGAAGCTTTCTTT.

The sample holds one count of this clonotype. A much larger clone is a single base away; this may be a read error. The chain links TRBV29-1 to TRBJ2-1, with D possibly being TRBD1 (7 bases). Germline CDR1 reads SQVTM; CDR2 reads ANQGSEA. The length of the CDR3 is 13 residues. The germline V and J ends were trimmed by 4 bases and 10 bases, with 17 bases remaining between them. CDR3 residues: CSVVEGADYEQFF. CDR3 nucleotide sequence: TGCAGCGTTGTGGAGGGGGCGGACTACGAGCAGTTCTTC.

Many counts were recorded for this clonotype. The gene calls are TRBV6-5 and TRBJ1-2; possible D gene TRBD1, 6 bases. The V gene's germline CDR1 is MNHEY and CDR2 SVGAGI. V was clipped by 3 bases and J by 4 bases, with 12 bases between them. The CDR3 extends over 14 amino acids. For the CDR3, the DNA is TGTGCCAGCAGTTATCTTGGGGGCAGCTATGGCTACACCTTC. Its protein product is CASSYLGGSYGYTF.

This clonotype appeared a few times. The genes are TRBV9 and TRBJ2-7; 12 nucleotides line up with TRBD2. Germline trimming cut 3 bases from V and 1 base from J; bases unmatched to any gene: 5. Per germline, CDR1 SGDLS and CDR2 YYNGEE. The CDR3 extends over 16 amino acids. The CDR3 sequence: CASSASGTSGSYEQYF. The CDR3 nucleotides are TGTGCCAGCAGCGCATCCGGGACTAGCGGGTCCTACGAGCAGTACTTC.

There are a few counts of this clonotype. J is TRBJ2-1 and V is TRBV20-1, with 8 bases fitting TRBD2. Trimming cost V 5 bases and J 6 bases; bases outside gene matches: 12. The CDR3 totals 15 residues. CDR1 is DFQATT, CDR2 SNEGSKA, per germline (reference sequence). The CDR3 here is CSAVVVGRALNEQFF. The CDR3 coding sequence is TGCAGTGCTGTAGTCGTCGGGAGGGCCCTCAATGAGCAGTTCTTC.

This clonotype was counted many times. The V gene is TRBV29-1, the J gene TRBJ2-3; 8 bases match TRBD2. Germline loops: CDR1 SQVTM, CDR2 ANQGSEA. V shed 7 bases and J 0 bases; nucleotides not matched to a gene: 6. The CDR3 runs to 14 residues. CDR3 nucleotide sequence: TGCAGCGCCGGGAGGGCGGGTAGCACAGATACGCAGTATTTT. Amino acids: CSAGRAGSTDTQYF.

This clonotype has a count of ten or more. This chain joins TRBV11-3 and TRBJ2-3; 15 bases are a match to TRBD2. The CDR3 is 15 amino acids. Germline CDR1 and CDR2: SGHNT and YENEEA. V shed 4 bases and J 6 bases; nucleotides not matched to a gene: 2. The CDR3 is CASSSGTSGRDTQYF. CDR3 nucleotide sequence: TGTGCCAGCAGCTCCGGGACTAGCGGGAGGGATACGCAGTATTTT.

This clonotype was observed a few times. This sequence joins TRBV5-1 and TRBJ2-5; 7 positions agree with TRBD1. V trimming: 1 base; J trimming: 1 base; junction bases outside the gene matches: 4. The CDR3 has 15 amino acids. Germline V gene sequence: CDR1 SGHRS, CDR2 YFSETQ. Written as DNA, the CDR3 is TGCGCCAGCAGCTTGAGACAGGGATTCCAAGAGACCCAGTACTTC. Protein sequence: CASSLRQGFQETQYF.

Many counts were recorded for this clonotype. The chain is built from TRBV7-3 and TRBJ2-1, with TRBD2 matching 7 bases. Unmatched junction bases numbered 8, after V lost 2 bases and J lost 4 bases. Germline V CDR1 and CDR2: SGHTA, FQGTGA. This CDR3 spans 16 amino acids. The CDR3 reads CASSLVAGEKYNEQFF. CDR3 DNA: TGTGCCAGCAGCTTAGTTGCGGGAGAGAAATACAATGAGCAGTTCTTC.

The chain employs TRBV5-1 and TRBJ2-1; TRBD2 aligns across 7 bases. The germline gives CDR1 SGHRS, CDR2 YFSETQ. With V trimmed by 4 bases and J by 10 bases, 20 bases remained unmatched. The CDR3 extends over 17 amino acids. CDR3 nucleotides: TGCGCCAGCAGCCCCAGTCGGTGGGCGGGAGTGGGTGAGGAGCAGTTCTTC. It encodes CASSPSRWAGVGEEQFF.

Only a few counts were recorded for this clonotype. The chain carries TRBV29-1 and TRBJ2-3; 8 nucleotides agree with TRBD1. Germline CDR1 and CDR2: SQVTM and ANQGSEA. The CDR3 contains 14 residues. V shed 2 bases and J 4 bases; nucleotides not matched to a gene: 5. As DNA, the CDR3 is TGCAGCGTTGAATTGGGCAGGGGGCCAGATACGCAGTATTTT. Protein product: CSVELGRGPDTQYF.

The table lists this clonotype with many counts. The chain has TRBV28 and TRBJ2-1; possibly TRBD2 for D (5 bases). Deletions cut 5 bases from V and 6 bases from J, with 20 bases between. The CDR3 has 16 amino acids. The germline V gene encodes CDR1 MDHEN and CDR2 SYDVKM. CDR3 sequence: CASSTWSWESLNEQFF. For the CDR3, the DNA is TGTGCCAGCAGTACTTGGTCGTGGGAGTCTCTCAATGAGCAGTTCTTC.

This clonotype was recorded a few times. The chain links TRBV5-1 to TRBJ2-7; no reliable D call. This CDR3 is 16 amino acids long. V dropped 3 bases and J dropped 2 bases, with 18 bases sitting between them. Germline lookup yields CDR1 SGHRS and CDR2 YFSETQ. The CDR3 DNA reads as TGCGCCAGCAGCTCGGCCCCCGGACGGGCCGCCTACGAGCAGTACTTC. This gives the protein CASSSAPGRAAYEQYF.

Many counts were recorded for this clonotype. The J gene is TRBJ2-7, the V gene TRBV12-3 or TRBV12-4; weak D call: TRBD2 (6 bases). This CDR3 comprises 14 residues. V dropped 3 bases and J dropped 0 bases, with 9 bases sitting between them. The CDR3 bases are TGTGCCAGCAGTTTCGGGCGGGACTCCTACGAGCAGTACTTC. Its translation: CASSFGRDSYEQYF.